These 4 T cell receptor beta chains originate from one sample sequenced in a study of vaccination and CD4 T cells after COVID-19. TCRdb called the PCR reads again in MiXCR, with one record for every CDR3 protein. The sample records 25,000 to 30,000 distinct CDR3 sequences, 51% being singletons. Time point given: late sampling 161 to 241 days after vaccination in three convalescent patients. The sample consisted of CD4+ T cells from blood, taken about 7 months after SARS-CoV-2 vaccination. These receptors came from a human donor who had recovered from COVID-19.

Here the CDR3 reads CSAHVSSAPREFF. CDR3 sequence (DNA): TGCAGTGCTCATGTATCTAGCGCGCCCAGGGAGTTCTTC. The chain combines TRBV20-1 with TRBJ2-1; a weak D match, TRBD2 (6 bases). This CDR3 region has 13 residues. The germline V gene encodes CDR1 DFQATT and CDR2 SNEGSKA (reference sequence). Trimming removed 5 bases from V and 14 bases from J, with 22 bases in between.

This clonotype has only one observation. This rearrangement joins TRBV28 to TRBJ1-5, with D possibly TRBD1 on 6 matching bases. V dropped 4 bases and J dropped 4 bases, with 14 bases sitting between them. Germline V gene lookup returns CDR1 MDHEN and CDR2 SYDVKM. This CDR3 has 15 residues. CDR3 protein: CASSYLGGVNQPQHF. The CDR3 DNA sequence: TGTGCCAGCAGTTACTTAGGGGGTGTAAATCAGCCCCAGCATTTT.

Concerning this clonotype itself: At one end, the junction sequence differs from germline, possibly due to a read error. The chain has TRBV7-3 and TRBJ2-2, with D maybe TRBD2 (5 bases). The CDR3 has 14 amino acids. Germline V gene lookup returns CDR1 SGHTA and CDR2 FQGTGA. The CDR3 sequence is CASSLRGDTGEPFF. The CDR3 DNA follows: TGTGCCAGCAGCTTGAGAGGAGACACCGGGGAGCCGTTTTTT.

V and J are TRBV6-1 and TRBJ1-2; D remains ambiguous. This CDR3 is 12 amino acids long. Trimming removed 6 bases at V and 2 bases at J, with 7 bases between. CDR1 and CDR2 from the germline V gene are MNHNS and SASEGT. The CDR3 loop is CASSSNNYGYTF. For the CDR3, the DNA is TGTGCCAGCAGCAGCAACAACTATGGCTACACCTTC.